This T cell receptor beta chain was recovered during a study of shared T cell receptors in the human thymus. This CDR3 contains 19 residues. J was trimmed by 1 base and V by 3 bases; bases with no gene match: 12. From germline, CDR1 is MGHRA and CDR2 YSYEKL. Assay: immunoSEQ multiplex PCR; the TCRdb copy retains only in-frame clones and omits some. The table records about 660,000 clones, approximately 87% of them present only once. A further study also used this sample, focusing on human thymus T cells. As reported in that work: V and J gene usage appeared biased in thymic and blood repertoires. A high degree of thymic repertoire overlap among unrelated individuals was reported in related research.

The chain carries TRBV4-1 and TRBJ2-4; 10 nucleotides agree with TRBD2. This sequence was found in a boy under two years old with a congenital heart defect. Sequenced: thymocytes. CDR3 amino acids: CASSHPTSGSFGAKNIQYF. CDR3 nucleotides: TGCGCCAGCAGCCACCCGACTAGCGGGTCCTTCGGGGCCAAAAACATTCAGTACTTC.